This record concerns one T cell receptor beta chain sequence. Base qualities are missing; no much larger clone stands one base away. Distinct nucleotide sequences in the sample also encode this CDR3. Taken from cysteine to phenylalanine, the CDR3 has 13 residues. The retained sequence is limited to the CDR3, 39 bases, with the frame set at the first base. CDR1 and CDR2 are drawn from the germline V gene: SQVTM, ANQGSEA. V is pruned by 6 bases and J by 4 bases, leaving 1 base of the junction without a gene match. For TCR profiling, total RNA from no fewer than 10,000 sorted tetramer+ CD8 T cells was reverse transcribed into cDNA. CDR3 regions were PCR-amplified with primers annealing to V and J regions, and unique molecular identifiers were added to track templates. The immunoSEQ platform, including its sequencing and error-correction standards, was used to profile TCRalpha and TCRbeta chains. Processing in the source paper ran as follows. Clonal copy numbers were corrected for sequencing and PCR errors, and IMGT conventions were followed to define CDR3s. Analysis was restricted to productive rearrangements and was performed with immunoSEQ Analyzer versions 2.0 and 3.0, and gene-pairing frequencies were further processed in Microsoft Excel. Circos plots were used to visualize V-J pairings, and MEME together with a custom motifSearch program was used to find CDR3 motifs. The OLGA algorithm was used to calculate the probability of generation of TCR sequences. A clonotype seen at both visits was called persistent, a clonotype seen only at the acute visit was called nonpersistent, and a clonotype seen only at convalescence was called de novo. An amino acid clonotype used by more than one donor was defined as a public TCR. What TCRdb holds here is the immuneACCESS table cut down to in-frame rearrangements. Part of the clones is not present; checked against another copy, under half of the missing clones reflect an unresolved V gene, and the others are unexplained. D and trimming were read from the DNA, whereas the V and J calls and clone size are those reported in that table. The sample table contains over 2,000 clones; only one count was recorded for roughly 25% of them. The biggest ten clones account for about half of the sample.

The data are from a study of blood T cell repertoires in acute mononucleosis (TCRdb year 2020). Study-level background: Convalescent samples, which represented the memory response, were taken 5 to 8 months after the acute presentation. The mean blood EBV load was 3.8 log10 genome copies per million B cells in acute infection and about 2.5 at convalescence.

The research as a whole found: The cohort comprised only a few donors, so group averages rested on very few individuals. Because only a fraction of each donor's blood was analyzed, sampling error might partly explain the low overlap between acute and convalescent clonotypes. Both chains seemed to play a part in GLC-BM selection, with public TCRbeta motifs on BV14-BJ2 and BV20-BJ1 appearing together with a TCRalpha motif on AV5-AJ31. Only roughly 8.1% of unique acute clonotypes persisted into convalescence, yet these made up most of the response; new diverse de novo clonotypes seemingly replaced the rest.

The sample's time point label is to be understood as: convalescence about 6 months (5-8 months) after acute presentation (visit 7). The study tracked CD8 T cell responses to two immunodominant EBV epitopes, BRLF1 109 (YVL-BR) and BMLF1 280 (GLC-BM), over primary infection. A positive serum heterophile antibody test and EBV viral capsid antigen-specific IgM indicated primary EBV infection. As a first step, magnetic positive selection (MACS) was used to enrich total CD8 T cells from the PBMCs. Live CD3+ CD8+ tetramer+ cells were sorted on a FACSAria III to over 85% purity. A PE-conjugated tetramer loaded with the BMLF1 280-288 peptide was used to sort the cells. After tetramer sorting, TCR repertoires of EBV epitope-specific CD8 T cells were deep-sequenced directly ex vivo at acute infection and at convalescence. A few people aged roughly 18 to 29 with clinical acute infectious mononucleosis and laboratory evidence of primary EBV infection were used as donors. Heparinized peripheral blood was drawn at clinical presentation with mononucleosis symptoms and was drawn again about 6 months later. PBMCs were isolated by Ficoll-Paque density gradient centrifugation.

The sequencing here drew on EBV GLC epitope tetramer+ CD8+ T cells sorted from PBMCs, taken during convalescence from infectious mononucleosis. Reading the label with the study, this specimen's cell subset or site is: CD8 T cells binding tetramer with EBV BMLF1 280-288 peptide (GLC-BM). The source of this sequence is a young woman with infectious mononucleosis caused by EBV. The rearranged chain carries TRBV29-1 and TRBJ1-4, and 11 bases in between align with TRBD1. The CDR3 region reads CSVGTGGNEKLFF. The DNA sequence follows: TGCAGCGTGGGGACAGGGGGTAATGAAAAACTGTTTTTT.